What follows are 18 T cell receptor beta chains derived from one specimen sequenced in a study of T-cell reconstitution after alpha-beta-depleted transplantation in children. It was with unique molecular identifiers that the TCRbeta library was prepared. TCRdb ran MiXCR on the PCR reads and lists one entry per CDR3 protein. This table has about 32,000 distinct CDR3 sequences, approximately 7% appearing once. Points from the study as a whole: At around two months after transplant, the alpha-beta T cells were reportedly derived from several hundred expanded clones that came from non-depleted graft cells.

These receptors are not linked to any known antigen. The sample in question was peripheral blood, obtained 60 days after TCRalphabeta/CD19-depleted stem cell transplant. The receptors stem from a child younger than two who had a stem cell transplant for acute myeloid leukemia, so the T cells may come from the graft donor.

This clonotype was observed many times. The gene calls are TRBV28 and TRBJ1-1; D is uncertain. The CDR3 is made up of 11 amino acids. The germline CDR1 and CDR2 sequences are MDHEN and SYDVKM. V was cut by 6 bases and J by 5 bases, with 7 bases left in between. This CDR3 is CASSQSTEAFF. CDR3 nucleotide sequence: TGTGCCAGCAGCCAGAGTACTGAAGCTTTCTTT. The full variable domain, completed using reference TRBV28 and TRBJ1-1, is DVKVTQSSRYLVKRTGEKVFLECVQDMDHENMFWYRQDPGLGLRLIYFSYDVKMKEKGDIPEGYSVSREKKERFSLILESASTNQTSMYLCASSQSTEAFFGQGTRLTVV.

There are many counts of this clonotype. The chain is built from TRBV29-1 and TRBJ2-1, with 8 bases that match TRBD2. CDR1 is SQVTM, CDR2 ANQGSEA, per germline. CDR3 length: 13 amino acids. J gave up 9 bases and V 4 bases, and 8 bases lay outside the gene matches. CDR3 protein: CSVVWLAGLEQFF. For the CDR3, the DNA is TGCAGCGTTGTGTGGCTAGCGGGCCTTGAGCAGTTCTTC.

This clonotype was counted many times. V is TRBV6-1 and J is TRBJ2-1; TRBD1 agrees at 11 bases. This CDR3 has 16 amino acids. CDR1 is MNHNS and CDR2 is SASEGT in the germline V gene. Germline trimming cut 4 bases from V and 3 bases from J; bases unmatched to any gene: 5. The DNA for the CDR3 is TGTGCCAGCAGTGCCTGGGGACAGGGGGGCTACAATGAGCAGTTCTTC. It translates to CASSAWGQGGYNEQFF.

This clonotype appeared many times. V gene TRBV12-3 or TRBV12-4 combines with J gene TRBJ2-3, with 12 bases aligning to TRBD2. The CDR3 has 16 amino acids. Germline trimming cut 6 bases from V and 2 bases from J; bases unmatched to any gene: 6. The CDR3 DNA reads TGTGCCAGCAGCCTCACTAGCGGGGGGCTCACAGATACGCAGTATTTT. Its protein product is CASSLTSGGLTDTQYF.

This clonotype appeared many times. Here the CDR3 reads CASSHLGSSYNEQFF. CDR3 nucleotides: TGTGCCAGCAGCCATTTAGGGAGCTCCTACAATGAGCAGTTCTTC. V is TRBV4-2 and J is TRBJ2-1, with D tentatively TRBD2 (5 bases). The germline V gene encodes CDR1 LGHNA and CDR2 YNFKEQ. The ends were cut back, 3 bases at V and 0 bases at J, with 9 bases in the middle. The CDR3 has 15 amino acids.

This clonotype was detected many times. The chain is built from TRBV4-3 and TRBJ1-4; D possibly corresponds to TRBD1 (5 bases). The CDR3 is made up of 15 amino acids. Trimming took off 0 bases at V and 6 bases at J, with 11 bases between the two ends. The germline V gene encodes CDR1 LGHNA and CDR2 YSLEER. CDR3 loop: CASSQEPGPYEKLFF. The CDR3 nucleotides are TGCGCCAGCAGCCAAGAGCCGGGGCCCTATGAAAAACTGTTTTTT.

This clonotype was seen repeatedly, ten times or more. The chain links TRBV15 to TRBJ1-4; D remains unclear. From germline, CDR1 is LNHNV and CDR2 YYDKDF (reference sequence). The CDR3 has 14 residues. V dropped 5 bases and J dropped 0 bases, with 7 bases sitting between them. CDR3 nucleotides: TGTGCCACCAGCCCGATTGCAACTAATGAAAAACTGTTTTTT. Residues: CATSPIATNEKLFF.

This clonotype has ten or more counts. The chain carries TRBV12-3 or TRBV12-4 and TRBJ2-7; unclear D gene. The CDR3 has 13 residues. The V end was cut by 3 bases, the J end by 1 base, with 7 bases between. CDR3 nucleotide sequence: TGTGCCAGCAGTTTCCAACAGTCCTACGAGCAGTACTTC. Protein sequence: CASSFQQSYEQYF.

Only a few counts were recorded for this clonotype. The J gene is TRBJ1-5, the V gene TRBV19; no definite D call. CDR1 is LNHDA, CDR2 SQIVND, per germline (reference sequence). V shed 3 bases and J shed 5 bases, with 8 bases lying between them. The length of the CDR3 is 13 residues. The CDR3 spells CASSMAWYQPQHF. The DNA for the CDR3 is TGTGCCAGTAGTATGGCTTGGTATCAGCCCCAGCATTTT.

This clonotype has a count of ten or more. The chain uses TRBV5-5 and TRBJ2-1; no firm D call. The V and J ends lost 2 bases and 1 base respectively, with 7 bases between them. Germline V gene lookup returns CDR1 SGHKS and CDR2 YYEKEE (reference sequence). The CDR3 has 14 amino acids. CDR3 region: CASSFYGSYNEQFF. The DNA of the CDR3 is TGTGCCAGCAGCTTTTACGGATCCTACAATGAGCAGTTCTTC.

This clonotype was seen repeatedly, ten times or more. CDR3 sequence: CASSQVISSFYNEQFF. In nucleotides, the CDR3 is TGTGCCAGCAGCCAAGTAATTTCTTCCTTTTACAATGAGCAGTTCTTC. The chain employs TRBV3-1 and TRBJ2-1; D gene ambiguous. The length of the CDR3 is 16 residues. Germline V lookup: CDR1 LGHDT, CDR2 YNNKEL (reference sequence). Deletions cut 1 base from V and 4 bases from J, with 14 bases between.

The chain joins TRBV4-1 to TRBJ2-1, with a possible D match to TRBD1 (6 bases). CDR3 length equals 18 residues. Germline V CDR1 and CDR2: MGHRA, YSYEKL. The V end lost 4 bases, the J end lost 1 base, and 20 bases lay between the germline ends. This chain's CDR3 is CASSPTMLQGRSYNEQFF. As DNA, the CDR3 is TGCGCCAGCAGCCCCACCATGCTACAGGGTCGTTCCTACAATGAGCAGTTCTTC.

This clonotype appeared many times. The chain has TRBV7-8 and TRBJ2-5; possibly TRBD1 for D (5 bases). Deletions cut 1 base from V and 1 base from J, with 16 bases between. The CDR3 is 17 residues long. The germline gives CDR1 SGHVS, CDR2 FQNEAQ. The CDR3 loop reads CASSLVVGAASQETQYF. As DNA, the CDR3 is TGTGCCAGCAGCTTAGTGGTAGGGGCGGCTAGCCAAGAGACCCAGTACTTC.

This clonotype has ten or more counts. V usage is TRBV4-3 and J usage is TRBJ2-1; perhaps TRBD1 as D (5 bases). Trimming stripped 0 bases from V and 7 bases from J, with 13 bases between. CDR3 size: 15 residues. Germline CDR1 is LGHNA and CDR2 is YSLEER. The CDR3 nucleotides read TGCGCCAGCAGCCAAGAGGGCAGGGCGTATAATGAGCAGTTCTTC. Protein product: CASSQEGRAYNEQFF.

This clonotype was picked up many times. This chain links TRBV7-2 with TRBJ1-2, with TRBD1 matching over 9 bases. The V gene's germline CDR1 is SGHTA and CDR2 FQGNSA. V shed 6 bases and J 2 bases; nucleotides not matched to a gene: 7. This CDR3 spans 15 amino acids. The CDR3 bases are TGTGCCAGCAGTCCTCAGACAGGGGGAAACTATGGCTACACCTTC. Its protein product is CASSPQTGGNYGYTF.

Ten or more counts support this clonotype. V is TRBV12-3 or TRBV12-4 and J is TRBJ2-7; unclear D gene. Trimming stripped 6 bases from V and 5 bases from J, with 8 bases between. The CDR3 runs to 11 residues. CDR3 in DNA: TGTGCCAGCAGGAGGCTCGACGAGCAGTACTTC. It translates to CASRRLDEQYF.

This clonotype appeared many times. The gene calls are TRBV28 and TRBJ2-2; 10 positions match TRBD2. Germline CDR1 reads MDHEN; CDR2 reads SYDVKM. Trimming cost V 4 bases and J 1 base; bases outside gene matches: 3. The CDR3 loop spans 16 amino acids. The CDR3 coding sequence is TGTGCCAGCAGTTCACTAGCGGGAAGGAACACCGGGGAGCTGTTTTTT. It encodes CASSSLAGRNTGELFF.

This clonotype was detected many times. This chain connects TRBV7-3 to TRBJ1-1, with D uncertain. The germline V gene encodes CDR1 SGHTA and CDR2 FQGTGA. V was clipped by 5 bases and J by 3 bases, with 19 bases between them. The CDR3 is 16 residues long. The CDR3 here is CASSLGRREVDTEAFF. The CDR3 DNA reads as TGTGCCAGCAGCCTCGGGAGGAGAGAGGTTGACACTGAAGCTTTCTTT.